The 27 T cell receptor beta chains reported below all come from one sample, sequenced in a study of cytotoxic CD8 clonotypes in ibrutinib-treated CLL. Generated by immunoSEQ multiplex PCR, the TCRdb table keeps only in-frame clones and is missing some. The sample has around 160,000 clones; over 75% are singletons. Sequences were derived from PBMCs, sampled at disease progression, from a patient treated with ibrutinib. The receptors were gathered from a human donor with chronic lymphocytic leukemia.

The rearrangement links TRBV7-2 to TRBJ2-1; TRBD2 matches 8 bases. Trimming at V came to 4 bases and at J to 6 bases, leaving 11 bases not matched to a gene. The CDR3 is 16 residues long. The germline V gene encodes CDR1 SGHTA and CDR2 FQGNSA. The CDR3 DNA is TGTGCCAGCAGCTACCTAGCGGGCCCGCCCTCCAATGAGCAGTTCTTC. Protein sequence: CASSYLAGPPSNEQFF.

As to this clone: The final CDR3 position lacks the conserved phenylalanine or tryptophan, pointing to a likely read error. Because the CDR3's place on the DNA is in doubt, the DNA is left out and the CDR3 is given as listed by TCRdb. The CDR3 spells CAWSVLETGPRSY. The rearrangement joins TRBV30 to TRBJ1-2; the table's D gene call, TRBD1, was not cross checked with the DNA. Including both end residues, the CDR3 is 13 amino acids long. Per the germline V gene, CDR1 is GTSNPN and CDR2 is SVGIG (reference sequence).

The chain employs TRBV10-3 and TRBJ2-3, with D maybe TRBD2 (6 bases). Germline-derived CDR1 and CDR2 are ENHRY and SYGVKD. V lost 3 bases to trimming and J lost 3 bases, with 13 bases between them. This CDR3 is built from 15 residues. The CDR3 sequence: CAISDSGVSTDTQYF. DNA of the CDR3: TGTGCCATCAGTGATTCGGGGGTTTCGACAGATACGCAGTATTTT.

J is TRBJ2-1 and V is TRBV27; 10 bases fit TRBD2. This CDR3 comprises 15 residues. V gave up 6 bases and J gave up 5 bases; unmatched junction bases: 7. CDR1 is MNHEY and CDR2 is SMNVEV in the germline V gene (reference sequence). CDR3: CASSFLAGENNEQFF. CDR3 in DNA: TGTGCCAGCAGCTTTCTAGCGGGAGAGAACAATGAGCAGTTCTTC.

This clone has just one count. The chain carries TRBV2 and TRBJ2-5; a possible D gene is TRBD2 (6 bases). This CDR3 has 13 residues. Germline lookup yields CDR1 SNHLY and CDR2 FYNNEI. V lost 6 bases and J 5 bases, leaving 13 bases between the germline ends. This CDR3 reads CASRKEGTETQYF. The CDR3 nucleotides read TGTGCCAGCAGAAAGGAGGGGACGGAGACCCAGTACTTC.

V usage is TRBV7-9 and J usage is TRBJ2-5, with TRBD2 identical over 8 bases. V lost 2 bases, J lost 11 bases, and 7 bases stayed unmatched. This CDR3 has 13 residues. Germline V gene sequence: CDR1 SEHNR, CDR2 FQNEAQ (reference sequence). Here the CDR3 DNA reads TGTGCCAGCAGCTTATTGGCGGGAGGTTCTCAGTACTTC. It specifies CASSLLAGGSQYF.

V usage is TRBV7-8 and J usage is TRBJ1-1; D is unresolved. Germline CDR1 is SGHVS and CDR2 is FQNEAQ. The V gene lost 1 base and the J gene lost 0 bases, with 18 bases spanning the gap. This CDR3 is 18 amino acids long. Here the CDR3 DNA reads TGTGCCAGCAGCTTAGTTTTCAAGATAAGAGTGATGAACACTGAAGCTTTCTTT. Encoded protein: CASSLVFKIRVMNTEAFF.

This CDR3 reads CASSPEPGQGGTEAFF. The CDR3 bases are TGTGCCAGCAGCCCCGAACCGGGACAGGGGGGCACTGAAGCTTTCTTT. The chain combines TRBV5-6 with TRBJ1-1, with TRBD1 matching over 11 bases. Looked up from germline, CDR1 is SGHDT and CDR2 is YYEEEE. The CDR3 runs to 16 residues. The V gene end was trimmed by 4 bases and the J gene end by 4 bases; junction bases not matched to a gene: 9.

The rearrangement links TRBV27 to TRBJ2-7, with D unresolved. Germline loops: CDR1 MNHEY, CDR2 SMNVEV (reference sequence). The CDR3 totals 14 residues. With 2 bases removed from V and 3 bases from J, the gap between germline ends came to 11 bases. The CDR3 protein is CASSLTNTGYEQYF. The CDR3 nucleotides read TGTGCCAGCAGTTTAACTAATACTGGCTACGAGCAGTACTTC.

There are a few counts of this clone. The genes are TRBV16 and TRBJ2-7, with a weak D call TRBD2 (5 bases). The CDR3 has 14 residues. In germline, CDR1 is KGHSY, CDR2 FQNENV. Between the trimmed V and J ends, which lost 0 bases and 2 bases, there was a span of 8 bases. The CDR3 bases are TGTGCCAGCAGCCAATCGGGAGTTACCTACGAGCAGTACTTC. Amino acid sequence: CASSQSGVTYEQYF.

J is TRBJ1-5 and V is TRBV7-6, with D tentatively TRBD1 (5 bases). Germline V lookup: CDR1 SGHVS, CDR2 FNYEAQ. CDR3 length: 15 amino acids. V was shortened by 0 bases and J by 3 bases, with 9 bases between the two germline ends. CDR3 DNA sequence: TGTGCCAGCAGCTTAGCGTGGGGGGTCAATCAGCCCCAGCATTTT. This codes for CASSLAWGVNQPQHF.

The genes are TRBV7-9 and TRBJ1-1; D gene ambiguous. The CDR3 extends over 15 amino acids. The germline V and J ends were trimmed by 2 bases and 11 bases, with 21 bases remaining between them. Germline V lookup: CDR1 SEHNR, CDR2 FQNEAQ (reference sequence). The CDR3 bases are TGTGCCAGCAGCTTACCGTTAACCTCTTTGCGATGGGCTTTCTTT. Its translation: CASSLPLTSLRWAFF.

The genes are TRBV6-6 and TRBJ1-4, with D hard to call. The CDR3 runs 13 residues. Trimming cost V 2 bases and J 8 bases, with 9 bases left between them. The germline V gene encodes CDR1 MNHNY and CDR2 SVGAGI (reference sequence). CDR3 loop: CASSYAGVEKLFF. DNA of the CDR3: TGTGCCAGCAGTTACGCCGGGGTGGAAAAACTGTTTTTT.

The gene calls are TRBV6-5 and TRBJ2-7, with D possibly being TRBD2 (5 bases). V dropped 5 bases and J dropped 5 bases, with 19 bases sitting between them. CDR1 and CDR2 from the germline V gene are MNHEY and SVGAGI. The CDR3 has 15 amino acids. CDR3 sequence: CASSASWRSPDEQYF. The CDR3 nucleotides are TGTGCCAGCAGTGCAAGCTGGAGGAGTCCCGACGAGCAGTACTTC.

This chain uses TRBV2 with TRBJ1-2; D possibly corresponds to TRBD1 (6 bases). The V end lost 2 bases, the J end lost 4 bases, and 14 bases lay between the germline ends. Germline V gene lookup returns CDR1 SNHLY and CDR2 FYNNEI. This CDR3 spans 15 amino acids. CDR3 sequence reads: CASSEFGGQVYGYTF. The CDR3 DNA reads as TGTGCCAGCAGTGAATTCGGGGGGCAGGTCTATGGCTACACCTTC. The whole variable domain, remainder taken from reference TRBV2 and TRBJ1-2, is EPEVTQTPSHQVTQMGQEVILRCVPISNHLYFYWYRQILGQKVEFLVSFYNNEISEKSEIFDDQFSVERPDGSNFTLKIRSTKLEDSAMYFCASSEFGGQVYGYTFGSGTRLTVV.

The chain has TRBV6-6 and TRBJ2-7; 9 nucleotides line up with TRBD1. Germline CDR1 MNHNY, CDR2 SVGAGI (reference sequence). The CDR3 is made up of 15 amino acids. After removal of 7 bases from V and 6 bases from J, the junction contained 13 bases not matched to a gene. The CDR3: CASTLLGTGFSEQYF. The CDR3 nucleotides are TGTGCCAGCACCCTCCTTGGGACAGGGTTCAGCGAGCAGTACTTC.

The chain uses TRBV7-9 and TRBJ1-2; D is ambiguous. Germline CDR1 reads SEHNR; CDR2 reads FQNEAQ (reference sequence). V lost 1 base to trimming and J lost 0 bases, with 3 bases between them. The CDR3 totals 13 residues. The CDR3 protein is CASSLEPNYGYTF. CDR3 sequence (DNA): TGTGCCAGCAGCTTAGAGCCTAACTATGGCTACACCTTC.

The rearrangement links TRBV14 to TRBJ2-1; D uncertain. The CDR3 spans 14 residues. CDR1 and CDR2 (germline): SGHDN, FVKESK. V lost 1 base and J 6 bases, leaving 10 bases between the germline ends. The CDR3 DNA reads TGTGCCAGCAGCCAAGTTTTAAGGCCCAATGAGCAGTTCTTC. Its protein is CASSQVLRPNEQFF.

Only one count was recorded for this clone. The chain has TRBV9 and TRBJ2-5; maybe TRBD1 (5 bases). V was clipped by 4 bases and J by 1 base, with 11 bases between them. This CDR3 region has 14 residues. Germline V gene sequence: CDR1 SGDLS, CDR2 YYNGEE. The CDR3 DNA reads TGTGCCAGCAGCCCCCAGGGAATCCAAGAGACCCAGTACTTC. Translated: CASSPQGIQETQYF.

V usage is TRBV4-3 and J usage is TRBJ1-3; D unclear. The CDR3 consists of 16 residues. V was pared by 0 bases and J by 0 bases, with 9 bases between. Germline V gives CDR1 LGHNA, CDR2 YSLEER. The CDR3 DNA follows: TGCGCCAGCAGCCAAGAGTGGCCCCTCTCTGGAAACACCATATATTTT. This translates into CASSQEWPLSGNTIYF.

The chain uses TRBV4-3 and TRBJ2-1; D ambiguous. Trimming shortened V by 0 bases and J by 1 base, and 10 bases separated the two germline ends. The CDR3 loop spans 16 amino acids. Germline CDR1 is LGHNA and CDR2 is YSLEER. In nucleotides, the CDR3 is TGCGCCAGCAGCCAAGATCCCCCCGGGTCCTACAATGAGCAGTTCTTC. This encodes CASSQDPPGSYNEQFF.

This clone has more than one count but fewer than ten. V is TRBV19 and J is TRBJ1-3, with D hard to call. V shed 5 bases and J shed 3 bases, with 11 bases lying between them. The germline V gene encodes CDR1 LNHDA and CDR2 SQIVND (reference sequence). The CDR3 loop spans 14 amino acids. CDR3 region: CASSRSGDGNTIYF. In DNA form, the CDR3 reads TGTGCCAGTAGTCGTTCGGGAGATGGAAACACCATATATTTT. Based on the CDR3 plus reference TRBV19 and TRBJ1-3, the full variable domain is DGGITQSPKYLFRKEGQNVTLSCEQNLNHDAMYWYRQDPGQGLRLIYYSQIVNDFQKGDIAEGYSVSREKKESFPLTVTSAQKNPTAFYLCASSRSGDGNTIYFGEGSWLTVV.

The chain employs TRBV7-9 and TRBJ2-1; D tentatively fits TRBD1 or TRBD2 (5 bases each). The length of the CDR3 is 15 residues. V was shortened by 5 bases and J by 2 bases, with 13 bases between the two germline ends. Per the germline V gene, CDR1 is SEHNR and CDR2 is FQNEAQ (reference sequence). Here the CDR3 reads CASSAGTLTYNEQFF. The CDR3 DNA is TGTGCCAGCAGCGCCGGGACGTTAACCTACAATGAGCAGTTCTTC. Drawing the rest from reference TRBV7-9 and TRBJ2-1, the complete variable domain is DTGVSQNPRHKITKRGQNVTFRCDPISEHNRLYWYRQTLGQGPEFLTYFQNEAQLEKSRLLSDRFSAERPKGSFSTLEIQRTEQGDSAMYLCASSAGTLTYNEQFFGPGTRLTVL.

CDR3 nucleotide sequence: TGTGCCAGCAGTTTTAGGGACAGTGGATGGGTCACTGAAGCTTTCTTT. Translation gives CASSFRDSGWVTEAFF. This rearrangement joins TRBV28 to TRBJ1-1; 7 positions match TRBD1. Germline assignment: CDR1 MDHEN and CDR2 SYDVKM. The CDR3 runs 16 residues. The trim removed 3 bases at V and 4 bases at J, leaving 11 bases unmatched.

This chain connects TRBV7-6 to TRBJ2-7; 12 bases agree with TRBD2. The V gene end was trimmed by 4 bases and the J gene end by 3 bases; junction bases not matched to a gene: 10. CDR1 and CDR2 (germline): SGHVS, FNYEAQ. The CDR3 extends over 17 amino acids. Here the CDR3 DNA reads TGTGCCAGCAGCTCGTTCGGAGGACTAGCGGGGCTCTACGAGCAGTACTTC. This translates into CASSSFGGLAGLYEQYF.

The chain employs TRBV11-3 and TRBJ2-1, with TRBD1 as a possible D gene (6 bases). Trimming left V 5 bases short and J 2 bases short, with 13 bases between. CDR3 length equals 15 residues. Germline CDR1 is SGHNT and CDR2 is YENEEA. CDR3 DNA sequence: TGTGCCAGCAGCCCAGGGGTTAGAACCTACAATGAGCAGTTCTTC. Translated: CASSPGVRTYNEQFF.

The rearrangement joins TRBV5-1 to TRBJ2-1, with D possibly being TRBD1 or TRBD2 (5 bases each). Germline CDR1 and CDR2: SGHRS and YFSETQ. This CDR3 comprises 15 residues. V lost 0 bases and J lost 7, with 14 bases in between. The CDR3 sequence is CASSLGQGAGNEQFF. The CDR3 DNA follows: TGCGCCAGCAGCTTGGGCCAGGGCGCGGGTAATGAGCAGTTCTTC.